Each of the 19 T cell receptor beta chains below was sequenced from the same sample in a study of metastatic and nonmetastatic thyroid tumors. All patients were untreated before thyroid surgery. TCRdb reprocessed the PCR reads using MiXCR. This table holds 32,000 or so clones, 15% to 20% found once. Source material: blood. These receptors all come from a male donor with papillary thyroid cancer or a benign thyroid nodule (not recorded which). Some clones in this sample may be carry-over from other donors' samples.

This clone was counted ten times or more. The chain joins TRBV3-1 to TRBJ1-2, with 9 positions matching TRBD1. The CDR3 consists of 14 residues. Germline loops: CDR1 LGHDT, CDR2 YNNKEL (reference sequence). V was clipped by 1 base and J by 6 bases; unmatched bases: 3. CDR3 sequence reads: CASSQGDRANGYTF. In DNA, the CDR3 is TGTGCCAGCAGCCAAGGGGACAGGGCTAATGGCTACACCTTC.

This clone was recorded many times. This sequence joins TRBV19 and TRBJ1-5, with D tentatively TRBD1 (5 bases). Germline values: CDR1 LNHDA, CDR2 SQIVND (reference sequence). With 5 bases removed from V and 0 bases from J, the gap between germline ends came to 11 bases. CDR3 length: 15 residues. The CDR3 region is CASSGGAHSNQPQHF. The CDR3 nucleotides read TGTGCCAGTAGTGGAGGGGCTCATAGCAATCAGCCCCAGCATTTT.

This clone was picked up many times. The J gene is TRBJ2-3, the V gene TRBV12-3 or TRBV12-4; tentatively, D is TRBD1 or TRBD2 (6 bases each). CDR3 length: 16 amino acids. The V gene lost 2 bases and the J gene lost 2 bases, with 14 bases spanning the gap. The CDR3 DNA is TGTGCCAGCAGTTTACGGGGGCCCGGCCTCACAGATACGCAGTATTTT. Its protein is CASSLRGPGLTDTQYF.

Of note for this clone: One end of the junction fails to match germline, which may point to a read error. V gene TRBV6-1 combines with J gene TRBJ1-1; 7 positions agree with TRBD1. The CDR3 covers 15 residues. Germline values: CDR1 MNHNS, CDR2 SASEGT. The CDR3 region has the DNA TGTGCCAGCAGGGGTAGGGGACAGTCGAGCACTGAATCTTTCTTT. Its translation: CASRGRGQSSTESFF.

This clone occurred a few times. V and J are TRBV6-1 and TRBJ2-2, with a weak D call TRBD2 (5 bases). CDR1 and CDR2 (germline): MNHNS, SASEGT. The germline V and J ends were trimmed by 6 bases and 6 bases, with 11 bases remaining between them. The CDR3 totals 13 residues. The CDR3: CASRKAVAGELFF. The CDR3 coding sequence is TGTGCCAGCAGAAAAGCGGTCGCCGGGGAGCTGTTTTTT.

This clone was counted ten times or more. The rearrangement links TRBV2 to TRBJ2-7; D remains ambiguous. Germline CDR1 SNHLY, CDR2 FYNNEI. V lost 4 bases to trimming and J lost 4 bases, with 2 bases between them. This CDR3 spans 10 amino acids. The CDR3 nucleotides are TGTGCCAGCAGTGGATACGAGCAGTACTTC. Translated, it gives CASSGYEQYF.

This clone has ten or more counts. J is TRBJ2-7 and V is TRBV20-1; the match to TRBD2 covers 12 bases. From germline, CDR1 is DFQATT and CDR2 SNEGSKA (reference sequence). There are 15 residues in the CDR3. J lost 6 bases, V lost 1 base, and 7 bases had no gene match. CDR3 sequence: CSARVPASGRGEQYF. The CDR3 DNA reads TGCAGTGCTAGAGTACCCGCTAGCGGGAGGGGCGAGCAGTACTTC.

This clone was seen ten or more times. The V gene is TRBV7-2, the J gene TRBJ2-1; 9 bases agree with TRBD2. CDR1 and CDR2 from the germline V gene are SGHTA and FQGNSA. The CDR3 spans 15 residues. Trimming took 5 bases from V and 8 from J; bases not matched to a gene: 10. CDR3 in DNA: TGTGCCAGCAGCCAACCGGGACTAGCTTCCTATGAGCAGTTCTTC. Amino acids: CASSQPGLASYEQFF.

This clone was detected many times. CDR3 region: CAWSVWRGSGNTIYF. The CDR3 region has the DNA TGTGCCTGGAGTGTATGGCGAGGCTCTGGAAACACCATATATTTT. The chain employs TRBV30 and TRBJ1-3; D ambiguous. The V and J ends lost 0 bases and 0 bases respectively, with 9 bases between them. The CDR3 runs to 15 residues. Germline loops: CDR1 GTSNPN, CDR2 SVGIG (reference sequence).

This clone was observed many times. Since a much larger clone is just one base distant, this may be a read error. The chain uses TRBV4-3 and TRBJ2-7; TRBD1 aligns across 8 bases. The CDR3 has 15 amino acids. Per the germline V gene, CDR1 is LGHNA and CDR2 is YSLEER. The CDR3 DNA sequence: TGCGTCAGCAGCCAAAGACAGGGGAGCGTCTACGAGCAGTACTTC. The encoded protein is CVSSQRQGSVYEQYF.

The chain is built from TRBV20-1 and TRBJ2-3, with 8 bases identical to TRBD1. This CDR3 region has 13 residues. CDR1 and CDR2 from the germline V gene are DFQATT and SNEGSKA (reference sequence). J was trimmed by 2 bases and V by 8 bases; bases with no gene match: 6. DNA for the CDR3: TGCAGTCCAGGGACAGGCTTCACAGATACGCAGTATTTT. Its protein product is CSPGTGFTDTQYF.

This clone has ten or more counts. The V call is TRBV7-9, the J call TRBJ1-1; unclear D gene. The CDR3 totals 14 residues. Between the trimmed V and J ends, which lost 5 bases and 4 bases, there was a span of 14 bases. CDR1 and CDR2 from the germline V gene are SEHNR and FQNEAQ (reference sequence). This CDR3 reads CASSPSPTSTEAFF. As DNA, the CDR3 is TGTGCCAGCAGCCCTTCTCCAACCAGCACTGAAGCTTTCTTT. Full variable domain (outside the CDR3, taken from reference TRBV7-9 and TRBJ1-1): DTGVSQNPRHKITKRGQNVTFRCDPISEHNRLYWYRQTLGQGPEFLTYFQNEAQLEKSRLLSDRFSAERPKGSFSTLEIQRTEQGDSAMYLCASSPSPTSTEAFFGQGTRLTVV.

The chain carries TRBV7-2 and TRBJ1-6; the match to TRBD1 covers 7 bases. The germline V gene encodes CDR1 SGHTA and CDR2 FQGNSA. This CDR3 contains 15 residues. Trimming removed 2 bases from V and 6 bases from J; junction bases left unmatched: 4. This chain's CDR3 is CASSLRQGGNSPLHF. DNA for the CDR3: TGTGCCAGCAGCTTAAGACAGGGAGGTAATTCACCCCTCCACTTT.

This clone has more than one count but fewer than ten. A read error may explain this, as a much larger clone is one base away. At the DNA level, this CDR3 is encoded by other sequences in the same sample as well. The V and J genes are TRBV29-1 and TRBJ1-1, with a weak D call TRBD1 (6 bases). The germline CDR1 and CDR2 sequences are SQVTM and ANQGSEA. There are 12 residues in the CDR3. Trimming pared 3 bases from V and 5 bases from J, leaving 10 bases between. As DNA, the CDR3 is TGCAGCGTTGACAGGGGTGGAACTGAAGCTTTCTTT. Its protein is CSVDRGGTEAFF.

This clone was observed at least ten times. The chain links TRBV2 to TRBJ1-2; possibly TRBD1 for D (6 bases). Germline V gene lookup returns CDR1 SNHLY and CDR2 FYNNEI. Trimming stripped 4 bases from V and 4 bases from J, with 28 bases between. The CDR3 has 19 residues. The CDR3 loop is CASSAPRDRSGSDSYGYTF. DNA of the CDR3: TGTGCCAGCAGTGCCCCCCGTGACAGGTCTGGGTCTGATAGCTATGGCTACACCTTC. Full variable domain (rest looked up from reference TRBV2 and TRBJ1-2): EPEVTQTPSHQVTQMGQEVILRCVPISNHLYFYWYRQILGQKVEFLVSFYNNEISEKSEIFDDQFSVERPDGSNFTLKIRSTKLEDSAMYFCASSAPRDRSGSDSYGYTFGSGTRLTVV.

The rearrangement uses TRBV6-1 and TRBJ2-2; D may match TRBD1 or TRBD2 (5 bases each). The CDR3 runs 16 residues. The germline V gene has CDR1 MNHNS and CDR2 SASEGT. V lost 5 bases and J lost 4, with 17 bases in between. The CDR3 is CASSRDGNPSTGELFF. The CDR3 DNA is TGTGCCAGCAGTAGGGACGGAAACCCGAGCACCGGGGAGCTGTTTTTT.

The gene calls are TRBV6-2 or TRBV6-3 and TRBJ1-1; 9 bases align to TRBD1. Losses at the gene ends were 6 bases for V and 1 base for J; bases not matched to a gene: 21. Germline-derived CDR1 and CDR2 are MNHEY and SVGEGT. The CDR3 has 20 amino acids. The CDR3 here is CASRPGQGGPLRFWNTEAFF. The CDR3 coding sequence is TGTGCCAGCAGACCGGGACAGGGAGGACCCTTGCGATTCTGGAACACTGAAGCTTTCTTT.

This clone was seen ten or more times. The V call is TRBV29-1, the J call TRBJ2-1, with D unclear. Per the germline V gene, CDR1 is SQVTM and CDR2 is ANQGSEA. V was clipped by 2 bases and J by 4 bases, with 12 bases between them. The length of the CDR3 is 14 residues. The DNA of the CDR3 is TGCAGCGTTGAAATAGGGAAGGCATACAATGAGCAGTTCTTC. Encoded protein: CSVEIGKAYNEQFF.

The chain uses TRBV20-1 and TRBJ2-7; 8 bases agree with TRBD1. Germline V lookup: CDR1 DFQATT, CDR2 SNEGSKA (reference sequence). Unmatched junction bases numbered 11, after V lost 1 base and J lost 0 bases. CDR3 size: 17 residues. CDR3 DNA sequence: TGCAGTGCTAGAGGGTTGCCGGGACAGGCTTACTCCTACGAGCAGTACTTC. Protein sequence: CSARGLPGQAYSYEQYF.